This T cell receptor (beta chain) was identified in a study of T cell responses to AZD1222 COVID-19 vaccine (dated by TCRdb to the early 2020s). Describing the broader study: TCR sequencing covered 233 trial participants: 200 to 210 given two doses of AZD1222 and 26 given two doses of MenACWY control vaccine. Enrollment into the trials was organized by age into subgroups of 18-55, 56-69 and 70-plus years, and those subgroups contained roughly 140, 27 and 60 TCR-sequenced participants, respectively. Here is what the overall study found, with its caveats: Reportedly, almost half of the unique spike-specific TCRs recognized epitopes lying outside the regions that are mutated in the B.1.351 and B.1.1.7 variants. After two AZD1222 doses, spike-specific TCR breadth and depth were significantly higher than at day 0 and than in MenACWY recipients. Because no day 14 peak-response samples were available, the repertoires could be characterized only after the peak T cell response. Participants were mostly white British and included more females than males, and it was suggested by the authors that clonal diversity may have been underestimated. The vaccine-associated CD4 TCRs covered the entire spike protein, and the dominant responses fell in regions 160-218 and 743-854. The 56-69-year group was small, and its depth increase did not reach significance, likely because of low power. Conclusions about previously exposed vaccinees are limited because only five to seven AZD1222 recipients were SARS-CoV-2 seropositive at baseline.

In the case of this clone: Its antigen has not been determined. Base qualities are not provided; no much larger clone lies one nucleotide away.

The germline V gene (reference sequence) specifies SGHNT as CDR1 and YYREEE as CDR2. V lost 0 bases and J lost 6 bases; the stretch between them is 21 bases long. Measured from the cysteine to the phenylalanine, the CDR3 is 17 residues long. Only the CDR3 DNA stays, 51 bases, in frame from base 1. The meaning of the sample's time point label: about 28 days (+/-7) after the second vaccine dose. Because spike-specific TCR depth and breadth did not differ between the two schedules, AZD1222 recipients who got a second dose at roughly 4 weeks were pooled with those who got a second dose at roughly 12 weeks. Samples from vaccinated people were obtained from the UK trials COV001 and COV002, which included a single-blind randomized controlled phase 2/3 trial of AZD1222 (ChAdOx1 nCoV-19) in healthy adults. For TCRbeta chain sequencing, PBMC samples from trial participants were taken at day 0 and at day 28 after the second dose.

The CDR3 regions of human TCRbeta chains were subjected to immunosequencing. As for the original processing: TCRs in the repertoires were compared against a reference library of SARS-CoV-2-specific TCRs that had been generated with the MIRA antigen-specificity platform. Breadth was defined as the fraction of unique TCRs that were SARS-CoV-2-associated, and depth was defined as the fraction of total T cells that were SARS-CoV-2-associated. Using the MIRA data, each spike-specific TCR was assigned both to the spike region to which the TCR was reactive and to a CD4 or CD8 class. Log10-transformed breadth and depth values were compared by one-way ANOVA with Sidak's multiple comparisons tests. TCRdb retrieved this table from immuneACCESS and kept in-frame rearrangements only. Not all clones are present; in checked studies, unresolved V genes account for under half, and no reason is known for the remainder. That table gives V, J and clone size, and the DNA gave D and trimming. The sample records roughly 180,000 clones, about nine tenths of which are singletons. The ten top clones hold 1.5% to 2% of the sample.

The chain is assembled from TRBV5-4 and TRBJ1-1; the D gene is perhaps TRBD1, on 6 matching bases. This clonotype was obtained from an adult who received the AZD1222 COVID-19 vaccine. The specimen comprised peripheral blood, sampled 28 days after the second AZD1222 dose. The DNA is TGTGCCAGCAGCTTGGCTCTGGGGCTTAGGGACACTTCTGAAGCTTTCTTT. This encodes CASSLALGLRDTSEAFF.